The 10 T cell receptor beta chains listed next were all sequenced from one sample in a study of metastatic and nonmetastatic thyroid tumors. Before thyroid surgery, none of the patients had received any treatment. TCRdb re-called the PCR reads with MiXCR. The table records about 16,000 clones, over 25% of them present only once. Sequencing input: tumor tissue. The origin of the receptors is a male donor with papillary thyroid cancer or a benign thyroid nodule (not recorded which). Some clones in this sample may be carry-over from other donors' samples.

The sample holds one count of this clone. The rearrangement uses TRBV20-1 and TRBJ1-2; no clear D gene. CDR1 is DFQATT, CDR2 SNEGSKA, per germline (reference sequence). The length of the CDR3 is 14 residues. V lost 0 bases and J lost 4, with 12 bases in between. The CDR3 loop reads CSARDRGILYGYTF. The CDR3 nucleotides read TGCAGTGCTAGAGATCGCGGCATACTCTATGGCTACACCTTC.

This clone has more than one count but fewer than ten. The V call is TRBV2, the J call TRBJ1-5; 10 nucleotides line up with TRBD1. The CDR3 runs 15 residues. The V and J ends lost 5 bases and 6 bases, in that order; junction bases with no gene match: 7. Germline CDR1 SNHLY, CDR2 FYNNEI. The CDR3 nucleotides read TGTGCCAGCAGTACACGGACAGGGGGGGGTCAGCCCCAGCATTTT. Its translation: CASSTRTGGGQPQHF.

There are many counts of this clone. This chain connects TRBV28 to TRBJ2-7; 7 bases agree with TRBD1. CDR1 and CDR2 from the germline V gene are MDHEN and SYDVKM. The CDR3 runs 15 residues. The trim removed 5 bases at V and 4 bases at J, leaving 11 bases unmatched. The CDR3: CASSLPGRGSYEQYF. DNA of the CDR3: TGTGCCAGCAGTCTTCCGGGCAGGGGGTCTTACGAGCAGTACTTC. Full variable domain (remainder filled in from reference TRBV28 and TRBJ2-7): DVKVTQSSRYLVKRTGEKVFLECVQDMDHENMFWYRQDPGLGLRLIYFSYDVKMKEKGDIPEGYSVSREKKERFSLILESASTNQTSMYLCASSLPGRGSYEQYFGPGTRLTVT.

Many counts were recorded for this clone. A much larger clone is a single base away; this may be a read error. The chain couples TRBV2 to TRBJ1-4; TRBD1 might be the D (5 bases). The CDR3 covers 14 residues. Germline V gene data show CDR1 as SNHLY and CDR2 as FYNNEI. Trimming removed 8 bases from V and 13 bases from J, with 23 bases in between. CDR3 coding DNA: TGTGCCAGCGCTGACAGTGTACAGGCCGTAAGACTGTTTTTT. Amino acids: CASADSVQAVRLFF.

In its sample, this clone was seen once. The chain joins TRBV12-3 or TRBV12-4 to TRBJ2-4; tentatively, D is TRBD2 (5 bases). The CDR3 runs 13 residues. V was cut by 3 bases and J by 4 bases, with 7 bases left in between. The CDR3 region has the DNA TGTGCCAGCAGTTTCGGCGGGAAAAACATTCAGTACTTC. The encoded protein is CASSFGGKNIQYF.

This clone was observed many times. CDR3 sequence reads: CASSLGGRADTQYF. The CDR3 DNA reads as TGTGCCAGCAGTTTAGGGGGGAGGGCAGATACGCAGTATTTT. The rearrangement uses TRBV28 and TRBJ2-3; TRBD2 agrees at 7 bases. The CDR3 has 14 residues. The germline V gene has CDR1 MDHEN and CDR2 SYDVKM. V was clipped by 2 bases and J by 4 bases; unmatched bases: 3.

The chain joins TRBV7-2 to TRBJ2-7; no clear D gene. The CDR3 extends over 12 amino acids. Trimming cost V 5 bases and J 6 bases, with 11 bases left between them. Germline loops: CDR1 SGHTA, CDR2 FQGNSA. The CDR3 loop is CASSLSEVEQYF. DNA for the CDR3: TGTGCCAGCAGCCTTAGTGAAGTCGAGCAGTACTTC.

This clone appeared many times. The gene calls are TRBV2 and TRBJ2-1; D is perhaps TRBD1 or TRBD2 (6 bases each). Looked up from germline, CDR1 is SNHLY and CDR2 is FYNNEI. Trimming shortened V by 4 bases and J by 2 bases, and 21 bases separated the two germline ends. This CDR3 contains 18 residues. The CDR3 sequence is CASSGAKGGSAAYNEQFF. The CDR3 DNA reads as TGTGCCAGCAGTGGAGCTAAGGGGGGTAGCGCAGCCTACAATGAGCAGTTCTTC. The complete variable domain, with remaining parts taken from reference TRBV2 and TRBJ2-1, reads EPEVTQTPSHQVTQMGQEVILRCVPISNHLYFYWYRQILGQKVEFLVSFYNNEISEKSEIFDDQFSVERPDGSNFTLKIRSTKLEDSAMYFCASSGAKGGSAAYNEQFFGPGTRLTVL.

This clone has more than one count but fewer than ten. J is TRBJ2-1 and V is TRBV6-1; 7 positions agree with TRBD2. V shed 8 bases and J 3 bases; nucleotides not matched to a gene: 7. CDR1 and CDR2 (germline): MNHNS, SASEGT. This CDR3 has 14 residues. The DNA of the CDR3 is TGTGCCAGCCTGCCGGGACTACTCTACAATGAGCAGTTCTTC. Encoded protein: CASLPGLLYNEQFF.

This clone was counted ten times or more. This may arise from a read error, as a much more abundant clone is one base away. This same CDR3 is encoded by further DNA sequences in the sample. This chain uses TRBV11-3 with TRBJ2-1, with D perhaps matching TRBD2 (5 bases). V lost 3 bases, J lost 4 bases, and 10 bases lay in between. The germline CDR1 and CDR2 sequences are SGHNT and YENEEA. This CDR3 comprises 14 residues. The CDR3, as DNA: TGTGCCAGCAGCTTTGCAGCGGATTACAATGAGCAGTTCTTC. This gives the protein CASSFAADYNEQFF.